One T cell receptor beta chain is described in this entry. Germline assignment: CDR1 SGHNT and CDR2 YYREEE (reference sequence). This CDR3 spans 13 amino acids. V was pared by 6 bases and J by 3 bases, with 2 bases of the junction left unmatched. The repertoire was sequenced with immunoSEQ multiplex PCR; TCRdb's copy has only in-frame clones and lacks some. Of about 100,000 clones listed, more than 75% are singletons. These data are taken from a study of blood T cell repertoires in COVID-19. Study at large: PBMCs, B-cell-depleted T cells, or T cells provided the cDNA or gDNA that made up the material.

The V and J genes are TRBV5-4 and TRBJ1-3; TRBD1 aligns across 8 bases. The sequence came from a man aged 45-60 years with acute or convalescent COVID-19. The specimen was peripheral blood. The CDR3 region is CASNDRGGNTIYF. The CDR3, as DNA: TGTGCCAGCAACGACAGGGGTGGAAACACCATATATTTT.